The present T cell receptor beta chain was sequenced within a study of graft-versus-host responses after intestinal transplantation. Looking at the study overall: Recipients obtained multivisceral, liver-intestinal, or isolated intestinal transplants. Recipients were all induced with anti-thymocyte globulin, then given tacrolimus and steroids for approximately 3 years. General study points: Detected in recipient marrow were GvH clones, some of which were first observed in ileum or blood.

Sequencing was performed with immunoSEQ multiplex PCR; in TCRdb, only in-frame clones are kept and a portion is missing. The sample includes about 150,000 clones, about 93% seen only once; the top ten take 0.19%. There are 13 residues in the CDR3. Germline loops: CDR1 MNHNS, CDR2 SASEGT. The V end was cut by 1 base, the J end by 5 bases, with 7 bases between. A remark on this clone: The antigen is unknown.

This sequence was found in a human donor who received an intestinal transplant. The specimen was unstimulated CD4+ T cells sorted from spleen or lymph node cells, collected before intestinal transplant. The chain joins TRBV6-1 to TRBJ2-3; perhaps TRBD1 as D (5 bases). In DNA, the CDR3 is TGTGCCAGCAGTGAAGTAAGGGGAGATACGCAGTATTTT. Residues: CASSEVRGDTQYF.